This TCR beta chain was sequenced in a study of early T cells in non-severe SARS-CoV-2 infection. Study-wide points: Anti-spike CD8 specificities were favored by VDJdb matching, whose results missed private and CD4 specificities.

The CDR3 extends over 14 amino acids. CDR1 MNHEY and CDR2 SVGEGT come from the germline V gene. V was shortened by 3 bases and J by 3 bases, with 10 bases between the two germline ends. The TCR library protocol was used to attach unique molecular identifiers. These identifiers were attached to individual cDNA molecules. TCRdb recomputed calls from the 5' RACE reads with MiXCR, one row per CDR3 protein. The table shows 59,000 or so distinct CDR3 sequences, with around 12% occurring only once. This clonotype was seen more than once but under ten times. Antigen specificity is unknown. Sequences were derived from whole blood, sampled at baseline. This sequence originates from an adult who was a healthcare worker with PCR-confirmed SARS-CoV-2 infection or an uninfected control (not recorded which). The gene calls are TRBV6-2 or TRBV6-3 and TRBJ2-3; D is perhaps TRBD2 (6 bases). Here the CDR3 reads CASSYSGETDTQYF. The CDR3 DNA reads as TGTGCCAGCAGTTATTCGGGGGAGACAGATACGCAGTATTTT.